These T cell receptor beta chains were read from a single sample in a study of cytomegalovirus exposure and HLA in healthy donors. TCRdb keeps only in-frame clones here, not all; method: immunoSEQ multiplex PCR. The sample lists 100,000 to 150,000 clones, roughly 94% seen once, with less than 1.5% in the top ten. What was sequenced was PBMCs. These receptors were obtained from a woman aged 18-29 years in good health and CMV-seronegative. Both conserved end residues are trimmed from each CDR3.

v_call cdr3_aa
TRBV28 ARPGQLVSATNEKLF
TRBV28 ASSPGTGANYGYT
TRBV10-2 ASSESNPAYEQY
TRBV30 AWSVGGGWNQPQH
TRBV9 ASSVSGGSPF
TRBV7-6 ASSLSGDQY
TRBV5-6 ASSSAGGSNYGYT
TRBV7-8 ASSLARLHTEAF
TRBV19 ASSNRQVTDTQY
TRBV5-4 ASSLQRESSTNEQF
TRBV6-5 ASSYSARDNEQF
TRBV4-1 ASSHLTGTSGSNEQF
TRBV7-2 ASSLGRQSYGYT
TRBV5-4 ASSSTTGAREQF
TRBV4-1 ASSQEDRGGGELF
TRBV6-4 ASSGGSTDTQY
TRBV2 ASKGASSGNTIY
TRBV18 ASSPDGRAMNNEQF
TRBV19 ASRESGVGNTEAF
TRBV5-6 ASSHYRLYT
TRBV10-2 ASSDVGQGDYGYT
TRBV30 AWSVRTGLQLF
TRBV16 ASSQTSYNEQF
TRBV7-9 ASSGGPSNQPQH
TRBV18 ASSLARTAAYEQY
TRBV15 ATRTVAGETQY
TRBV5-1 ASSLNRTHNYGYT
TRBV5-6 ASSSSEVGAFSYEQY
TRBV6-1 ASSARQGSVDEQY
TRBV7-2 ASSSTGNQPQH
TRBV30 ASDISNTGELF
TRBV7-9 ASSPDTSAVSYEQY
TRBV28 ASSPRLVWHWNEQF
TRBV6-1 ASSDVSSGQPQH
TRBV2 ASSEGGGGVRRETQY
TRBV19 ASSLAGGYNEQF
TRBV5-6 ASSLASGLATDTQY
TRBV6-1 ASEDSSYQPQH
TRBV2 ASRRTQDQPQH
TRBV7-9 ASSLATGTPYEQY
TRBV7-8 ASSPHGSINEQF
TRBV28 ASNVGGQGNEQF
TRBV30 AWSVRQNTEAF
TRBV4-1 ASSPTGGLGELF
TRBV28 ASSLWGGTDNEQF
TRBV2 ASSDLGGSSEKLF
TRBV28 ASITSGKSSYNEQF
TRBV10-2 ASSHSNYEQY
TRBV9 ASSVGPPDTIY
TRBV19 ASSIDWTGRNQPQH
TRBV11-3 ASSSGSTDTQY
TRBV15 ATTTAAEQY
TRBV7-9 ASSPRGTGLAGDNEQF
TRBV5-1 ASSLARLGEKLF
TRBV5-1 ASSLGLSNEQF